What follows are 22 T cell receptor beta chains derived from one specimen sequenced in a study of brain T cells in children with intractable seizures. Generated by immunoSEQ multiplex PCR, the TCRdb table keeps only in-frame clones and is missing some. The repertoire consists of 88,000 or so clones, with approximately 89% occurring once and the leading ten covering approximately 24%. Specimen: peripheral blood, collected at surgery. These receptors were obtained from a girl aged 2-10 years with Rasmussen encephalitis and intractable seizures.

The rearrangement uses TRBV28 and TRBJ2-7; D may correspond to TRBD1 or TRBD2 (6 bases each). Deletions cut 1 base from V and 9 bases from J, with 25 bases between. CDR3 size: 17 residues. Germline assignment: CDR1 MDHEN and CDR2 SYDVKM. The CDR3 DNA follows: TGTGCCAGCAGTTTATTGGGGGGCGCGCCCACCAGGGATGGGCAGTACTTC. Translated: CASSLLGGAPTRDGQYF. The complete variable domain, with remaining parts taken from reference TRBV28 and TRBJ2-7, reads DVKVTQSSRYLVKRTGEKVFLECVQDMDHENMFWYRQDPGLGLRLIYFSYDVKMKEKGDIPEGYSVSREKKERFSLILESASTNQTSMYLCASSLLGGAPTRDGQYFGPGTRLTVT.

The rearrangement uses TRBV2 and TRBJ1-1; D call uncertain. The CDR3 contains 15 residues. The V gene's germline CDR1 is SNHLY and CDR2 FYNNEI. Trimming shortened V by 2 bases and J by 0 bases, and 10 bases separated the two germline ends. The CDR3 loop is CASSERLTLNTEAFF. The CDR3 DNA follows: TGTGCCAGCAGTGAAAGGCTTACATTGAACACTGAAGCTTTCTTT.

The J gene is TRBJ1-3, the V gene TRBV28; D might be TRBD1 (6 bases). The length of the CDR3 is 14 residues. Trimming removed 8 bases from V and 4 bases from J, with 15 bases in between. Per germline, CDR1 MDHEN and CDR2 SYDVKM. For the CDR3, the DNA is TGTGCCAGCGCCTCGATCCAGGGGGGAAACACCATATATTTT. Its translation: CASASIQGGNTIYF.

This clone was seen once. The chain carries TRBV27 and TRBJ2-5, with TRBD2 matching 11 bases. Trimming took 10 bases from V and 1 from J; bases not matched to a gene: 5. The germline gives CDR1 MNHEY, CDR2 SMNVEV (reference sequence). The CDR3 length is 14 residues. The CDR3 nucleotides read TGTGCCACCCGACTAGCGGGGATCCAAGAGACCCAGTACTTC. This codes for CATRLAGIQETQYF.

The chain has TRBV27 and TRBJ1-1, with TRBD1 as a possible D gene (5 bases). Per the germline V gene, CDR1 is MNHEY and CDR2 is SMNVEV (reference sequence). The CDR3 contains 12 residues. V was cut by 8 bases and J by 2 bases, with 9 bases left in between. The CDR3 coding sequence is TGTGCCAGCGGACACCGAAACACTGAAGCTTTCTTT. Translation: CASGHRNTEAFF.

This chain links TRBV28 with TRBJ1-4; D unresolved. The V gene's germline CDR1 is MDHEN and CDR2 SYDVKM. V was clipped by 3 bases and J by 8 bases, with 13 bases between them. CDR3 size: 14 residues. The CDR3 DNA follows: TGTGCCAGCAGTTTCCGGGAGGGAGGGGAAAAACTGTTTTTT. Its translation: CASSFREGGEKLFF.

The chain employs TRBV7-9 and TRBJ2-2; 7 positions match TRBD2. This CDR3 spans 14 amino acids. CDR1 SEHNR and CDR2 FQNEAQ come from the germline V gene (reference sequence). V dropped 7 bases and J dropped 5; count of bases not matched to a gene: 7. In DNA form, the CDR3 reads TGTGCCAGCACCCTAGCGGCGGGGACCGGGGAGCTGTTTTTT. Its translation is CASTLAAGTGELFF.

This rearrangement joins TRBV5-4 to TRBJ2-1; tentative D call: TRBD1 (6 bases). This CDR3 has 16 residues. V was clipped by 0 bases and J by 6 bases, with 16 bases between them. Germline CDR1 and CDR2: SGHNT and YYREEE (reference sequence). The DNA for the CDR3 is TGTGCCAGCAGCTTGGGGGCCCAAGGGGGAGTCAATGAGCAGTTCTTC. This sequence encodes CASSLGAQGGVNEQFF.

V usage is TRBV29-1 and J usage is TRBJ2-1, with 7 bases lining up with TRBD1. Trimming at V came to 4 bases and at J to 1 base, leaving 10 bases not matched to a gene. CDR3 size: 16 residues. Per the germline V gene, CDR1 is SQVTM and CDR2 is ANQGSEA. The CDR3: CSVGHRGRRSYNEQFF. CDR3 nucleotides: TGCAGCGTTGGGCACAGGGGACGCCGATCCTACAATGAGCAGTTCTTC.

The chain joins TRBV19 to TRBJ2-5; a possible D gene is TRBD2 (5 bases). V was trimmed by 5 bases and J by 0 bases, leaving 16 bases between them. Germline V gene sequence: CDR1 LNHDA, CDR2 SQIVND (reference sequence). The length of the CDR3 is 16 residues. The CDR3 DNA follows: TGTGCCAGTAGTCACGGTATATGGAGGTACCAAGAGACCCAGTACTTC. Translated: CASSHGIWRYQETQYF.

J is TRBJ1-1 and V is TRBV20-1; D is uncertain. Deletions cut 8 bases from V and 11 bases from J, with 15 bases between. This CDR3 has 10 residues. CDR1 is DFQATT, CDR2 SNEGSKA, per germline (reference sequence). The CDR3 reads CSCSSILAFF. The CDR3 nucleotides read TGCAGTTGCTCGAGCATATTGGCTTTCTTT.

This chain connects TRBV12-5 to TRBJ2-7; D remains ambiguous. The CDR3 has 11 residues. V lost 5 bases, J lost 5 bases, and 7 bases lay in between. Germline loops: CDR1 LGHNT, CDR2 FRNRAP. CDR3: CASGLHDEQYF. The CDR3 DNA is TGTGCTAGTGGTCTTCACGACGAGCAGTACTTC.

The chain recombines TRBV20-1 with TRBJ2-5; D is undetermined. CDR1 and CDR2 from the germline V gene are DFQATT and SNEGSKA (reference sequence). V lost 4 bases and J 4 bases, leaving 7 bases between the germline ends. The CDR3 consists of 11 residues. CDR3 in amino acids: CSATFRETQYF. CDR3 in DNA: TGCAGTGCTACTTTTCGAGAGACCCAGTACTTC.

The gene calls are TRBV9 and TRBJ2-7; tentative D call: TRBD2 (5 bases). The V gene lost 4 bases and the J gene lost 1 base, with 12 bases spanning the gap. CDR1 SGDLS and CDR2 YYNGEE come from the germline V gene. The CDR3 runs 14 residues. In nucleotides, the CDR3 is TGTGCCAGCAGCCAGGCGGGTGATTCCTACGAGCAGTACTTC. This codes for CASSQAGDSYEQYF.

The gene calls are TRBV28 and TRBJ1-3, with D possibly matching TRBD1 (5 bases). Germline-derived CDR1 and CDR2 are MDHEN and SYDVKM. V was trimmed by 5 bases and J by 1 base, leaving 18 bases between them. CDR3 length: 17 residues. The CDR3 sequence is CASSPFGGVESGNTIYF. The CDR3 region has the DNA TGTGCCAGCAGTCCGTTTGGGGGGGTAGAGTCTGGAAACACCATATATTTT.

The J gene is TRBJ2-2, the V gene TRBV6-1, with TRBD2 matching 7 bases. Germline assignment: CDR1 MNHNS and CDR2 SASEGT. V lost 2 bases and J lost 6; bases outside the gene matches: 3. There are 14 residues in the CDR3. For the CDR3, the DNA is TGTGCCAGCAGTGAACTGGGAGGGCCCGGGGAGCTGTTTTTT. This encodes CASSELGGPGELFF.

This chain joins TRBV19 and TRBJ1-2, with 9 bases identical to TRBD1. Germline trimming cut 6 bases from V and 7 bases from J; bases unmatched to any gene: 6. The CDR3 is 13 amino acids. From germline, CDR1 is LNHDA and CDR2 SQIVND (reference sequence). The chain's CDR3 is CASSLGQGVGYTF. In DNA, the CDR3 is TGTGCCAGTAGCCTGGGACAGGGTGTTGGCTACACCTTC.

The chain links TRBV12-3 or TRBV12-4 to TRBJ1-1; D gene ambiguous. This CDR3 is 11 amino acids long. V lost 5 bases and J lost 6, with 7 bases in between. The CDR3 DNA follows: TGTGCCAGCAGTCGGCCCCCTGAAGCTTTCTTT. Amino acid sequence: CASSRPPEAFF.

The chain employs TRBV7-9 and TRBJ2-1, with D perhaps matching TRBD1 (5 bases). The CDR3 has 12 residues. From germline, CDR1 is SEHNR and CDR2 FQNEAQ (reference sequence). Trimming left V 6 bases short and J 7 bases short, with 10 bases between. The CDR3 loop is CASRPPGNEQFF. CDR3 nucleotides: TGTGCCAGCAGGCCTCCAGGGAATGAGCAGTTCTTC.

V gene TRBV11-2 combines with J gene TRBJ2-1, with no clear D. The CDR3 is 16 residues long. Germline V gene data show CDR1 as SGHAT and CDR2 as FQNNGV. Trimming left V 2 bases short and J 1 base short, with 12 bases between. The CDR3 sequence is CASSLSRAPSYNEQFF. The CDR3 nucleotides read TGTGCCAGCAGCTTAAGTCGCGCGCCTTCCTACAATGAGCAGTTCTTC.

The chain joins TRBV11-2 to TRBJ2-3; possibly TRBD2 for D (7 bases). The CDR3 extends over 17 amino acids. CDR1 SGHAT and CDR2 FQNNGV come from the germline V gene. V was pared by 0 bases and J by 0 bases, with 13 bases between. CDR3 DNA sequence: TGTGCCAGCAGCTTAGATTATGCGGGGGCTAGCACAGATACGCAGTATTTT. Its protein product is CASSLDYAGASTDTQYF.

The rearrangement links TRBV9 to TRBJ1-2, with D perhaps TRBD1 (5 bases). CDR1 and CDR2 from the germline V gene are SGDLS and YYNGEE. The CDR3 is made up of 16 amino acids. V dropped 4 bases and J dropped 0 bases, with 16 bases sitting between them. CDR3 nucleotide sequence: TGTGCCAGCAGCTCCCCCCGGGGGGGAGCTAACTATGGCTACACCTTC. It yields the protein CASSSPRGGANYGYTF.